This T cell receptor (beta chain) was recovered during a study of T cells in Graves' hyperthyroidism and ophthalmopathy. Across the study: Sampling of peripheral blood happened at initial diagnosis, prior to any treatment.

Remarks on this clonotype: What it binds is unknown.

Based on clinical symptoms, serum thyroxine and TRAb, thyroid ultrasound and orbital computed tomography, diagnoses were reached. Each 10 ml fresh peripheral blood draw supplied the PBMCs. Findings of the study overall: In the blood, most expanded thyroid clonotypes above 0.001 appeared as well.

Trimming cost V 5 bases and J 6 bases, with 11 bases left between them. The CDR3 contains 13 residues. CDR1 is SGHVS and CDR2 is FNYEAQ in the germline V gene. What was amplified from RNA transcripts were TCR beta CDR3 regions. HTBI primers were used for first-round RT-PCR of the TCR CDR3. One entry per CDR3 protein, called by TCRdb with MiXCR from the multiplex PCR reads. The table records 490,000 or so distinct CDR3 sequences, roughly 22% of them present only once. The sequenced sample was blood. The sequence was collected from a woman between 65 and 79 years old with Graves' ophthalmopathy. This sequence joins TRBV7-6 and TRBJ1-5; D unresolved. As DNA, the CDR3 is TGTGCCAGCAGCGCCGGAGGGCCTCAGCCCCAGCATTTT. This gives the protein CASSAGGPQPQHF.